This T cell receptor beta chain was obtained from a study of siplizumab effects on memory and regulatory T cells. Overall study results and limits: Most alloreactive clones went unmapped to unstimulated subsets; only a minor fraction mapped. Roughly 75-96% of dividing CD4+ or CD8+ clones were without an attributable naive or memory phenotype.

Using immunoSEQ multiplex PCR, the repertoire was profiled, and TCRdb retains in-frame clones only, with some absent. The repertoire includes 99,000 or so clones, 93% of them detected once, and about 0.34% sits in the top ten. To note about this clone: Its antigen is still unknown.

CDR3 length: 13 amino acids. V lost 0 bases and J 5 bases, leaving 7 bases between the germline ends. CDR1 SGHDT and CDR2 YYEEEE come from the germline V gene. This sequence joins TRBV5-6 and TRBJ2-3; TRBD1 is a possible D gene (5 bases). Sequenced material: CD4+ T cells sorted from blood. The receptor was derived from a human donor in good health. CDR3 sequence (DNA): TGTGCCAGCAGCTTGGCCAGGGAAGATACGCAGTATTTT. Residues: CASSLAREDTQYF.